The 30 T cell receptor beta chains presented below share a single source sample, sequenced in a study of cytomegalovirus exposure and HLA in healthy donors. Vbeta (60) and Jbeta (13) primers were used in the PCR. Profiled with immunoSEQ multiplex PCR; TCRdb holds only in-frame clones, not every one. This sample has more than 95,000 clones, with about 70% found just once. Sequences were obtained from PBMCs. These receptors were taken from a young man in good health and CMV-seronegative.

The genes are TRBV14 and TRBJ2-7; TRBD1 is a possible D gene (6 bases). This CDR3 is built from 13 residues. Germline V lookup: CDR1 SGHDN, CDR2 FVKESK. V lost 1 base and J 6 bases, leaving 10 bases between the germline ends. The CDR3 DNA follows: TGTGCCAGCAGCCAAGTGCAGGGGTCCGAGCAGTACTTC. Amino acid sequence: CASSQVQGSEQYF.

The CDR3 spells CASSFTPGLRGRSYGSDEQYF. The CDR3 nucleotides read TGCGCCAGCAGCTTCACACCCGGGCTCAGGGGGCGTAGCTATGGATCGGACGAGCAGTACTTC. The chain carries TRBV5-1 and TRBJ2-7; TRBD1 agrees at 8 bases. Germline loops: CDR1 SGHRS, CDR2 YFSETQ. The CDR3 is made up of 21 amino acids. V dropped 2 bases and J dropped 5; count of bases not matched to a gene: 27. Looking up the rest from reference TRBV5-1 and TRBJ2-7 gives the full variable domain: KAGVTQTPRYLIKTRGQQVTLSCSPISGHRSVSWYQQTPGQGLQFLFEYFSETQRNKGNFPGRFSGRQFSNSRSEMNVSTLELGDSALYLCASSFTPGLRGRSYGSDEQYFGPGTRLTVT.

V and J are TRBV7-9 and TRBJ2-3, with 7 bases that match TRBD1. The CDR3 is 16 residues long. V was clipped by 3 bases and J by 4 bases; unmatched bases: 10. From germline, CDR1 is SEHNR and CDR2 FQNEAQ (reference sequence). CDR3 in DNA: TGTGCCAGCAGCTTCGGACAGGACGCGAGGTCAGATACGCAGTATTTT. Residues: CASSFGQDARSDTQYF.

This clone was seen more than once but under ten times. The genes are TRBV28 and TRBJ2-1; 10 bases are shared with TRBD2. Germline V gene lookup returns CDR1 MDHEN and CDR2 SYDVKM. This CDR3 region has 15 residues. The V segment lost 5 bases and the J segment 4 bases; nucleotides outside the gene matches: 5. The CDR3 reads CASSELAGAYNEQFF. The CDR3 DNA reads TGTGCCAGCAGTGAGCTAGCGGGAGCTTACAATGAGCAGTTCTTC. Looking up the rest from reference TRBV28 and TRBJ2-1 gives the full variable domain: DVKVTQSSRYLVKRTGEKVFLECVQDMDHENMFWYRQDPGLGLRLIYFSYDVKMKEKGDIPEGYSVSREKKERFSLILESASTNQTSMYLCASSELAGAYNEQFFGPGTRLTVL.

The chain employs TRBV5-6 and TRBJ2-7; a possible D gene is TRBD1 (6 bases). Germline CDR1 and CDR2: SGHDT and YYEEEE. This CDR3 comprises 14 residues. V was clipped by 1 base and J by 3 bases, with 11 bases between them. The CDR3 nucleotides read TGTGCCAGCAGCTTGAACGGCAGGGGCTACGAGCAGTACTTC. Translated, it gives CASSLNGRGYEQYF.

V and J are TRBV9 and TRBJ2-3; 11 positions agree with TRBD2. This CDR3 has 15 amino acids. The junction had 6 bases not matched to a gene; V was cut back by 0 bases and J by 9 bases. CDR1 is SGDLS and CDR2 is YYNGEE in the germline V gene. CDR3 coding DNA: TGTGCCAGCAGCGTAGGTACTAGCGGGAGTATGACGCAGTATTTT. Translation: CASSVGTSGSMTQYF.

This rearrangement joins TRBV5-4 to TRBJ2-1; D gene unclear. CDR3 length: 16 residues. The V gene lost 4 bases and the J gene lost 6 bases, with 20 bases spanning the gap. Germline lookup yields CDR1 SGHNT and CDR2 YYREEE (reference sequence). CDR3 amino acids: CASSTGRVRSANEQFF. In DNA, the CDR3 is TGTGCCAGCAGCACCGGTCGGGTAAGAAGCGCCAATGAGCAGTTCTTC.

This chain's CDR3 is CASATGNTEAFF. In DNA form, the CDR3 reads TGTGCCAGCGCGACAGGGAACACTGAAGCTTTCTTT. The chain employs TRBV5-4 and TRBJ1-1; tentatively, D is TRBD1 (6 bases). The CDR3 runs 12 residues. Germline loops: CDR1 SGHNT, CDR2 YYREEE (reference sequence). V was shortened by 7 bases and J by 1 base, with 8 bases between the two germline ends.

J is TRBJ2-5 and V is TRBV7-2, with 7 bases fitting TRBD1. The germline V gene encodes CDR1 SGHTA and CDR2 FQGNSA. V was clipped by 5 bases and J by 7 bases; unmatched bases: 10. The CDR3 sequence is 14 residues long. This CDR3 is CASSIEQGVGTQYF. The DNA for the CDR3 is TGTGCCAGCAGCATAGAGCAGGGGGTCGGGACCCAGTACTTC. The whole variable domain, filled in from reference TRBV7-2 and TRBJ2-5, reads GAGVSQSPSNKVTEKGKDVELRCDPISGHTALYWYRQSLGQGLEFLIYFQGNSAPDKSGLPSDRFSAERTGGSVSTLTIQRTQQEDSAVYLCASSIEQGVGTQYFGPGTRLLVL.

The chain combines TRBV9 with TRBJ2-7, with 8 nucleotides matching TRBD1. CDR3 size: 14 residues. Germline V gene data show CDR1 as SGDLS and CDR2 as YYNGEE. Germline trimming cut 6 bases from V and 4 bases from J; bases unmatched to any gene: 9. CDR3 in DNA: TGTGCCAGCACCCGAGGACAGGGCTCTTACGAGCAGTACTTC. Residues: CASTRGQGSYEQYF.

The CDR3 loop is CASSQAPMMPINEQFF. The CDR3 coding sequence is TGCGCCAGCAGCCAAGCCCCTATGATGCCCATCAATGAGCAGTTCTTC. This chain links TRBV4-1 with TRBJ2-1; D remains ambiguous. CDR3 length equals 16 residues. Trimming took 1 base from V and 6 from J, leaving 16 bases between them. From germline, CDR1 is MGHRA and CDR2 YSYEKL.

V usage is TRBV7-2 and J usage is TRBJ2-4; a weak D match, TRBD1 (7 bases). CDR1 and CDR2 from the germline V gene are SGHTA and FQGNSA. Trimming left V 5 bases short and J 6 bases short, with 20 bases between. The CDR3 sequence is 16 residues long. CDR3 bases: TGTGCCAGCAGCCCGAGGGGGGACAGCATTAGAAACATTCAGTACTTC. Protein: CASSPRGDSIRNIQYF.

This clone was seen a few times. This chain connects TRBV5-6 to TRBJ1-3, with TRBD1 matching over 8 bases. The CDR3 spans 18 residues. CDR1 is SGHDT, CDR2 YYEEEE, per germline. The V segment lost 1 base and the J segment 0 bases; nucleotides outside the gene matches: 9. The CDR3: CASSLMTGDRISGNTIYF. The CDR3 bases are TGTGCCAGCAGCTTGATGACAGGGGACCGAATCTCTGGAAACACCATATATTTT.

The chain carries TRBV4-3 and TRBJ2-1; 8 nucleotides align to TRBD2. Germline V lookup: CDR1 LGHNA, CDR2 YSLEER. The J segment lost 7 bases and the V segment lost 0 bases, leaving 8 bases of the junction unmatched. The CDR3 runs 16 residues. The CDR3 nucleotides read TGCGCCAGCAGCCAAGAACCAGCGGGAGTAGGTAATGAGCAGTTCTTC. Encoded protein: CASSQEPAGVGNEQFF.

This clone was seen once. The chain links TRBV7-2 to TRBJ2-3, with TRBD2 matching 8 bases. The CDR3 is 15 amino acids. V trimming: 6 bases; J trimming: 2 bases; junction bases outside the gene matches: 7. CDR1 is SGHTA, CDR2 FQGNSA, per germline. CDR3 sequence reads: CASSSPAGDTDTQYF. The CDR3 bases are TGTGCCAGCAGTTCCCCAGCGGGGGACACAGATACGCAGTATTTT.

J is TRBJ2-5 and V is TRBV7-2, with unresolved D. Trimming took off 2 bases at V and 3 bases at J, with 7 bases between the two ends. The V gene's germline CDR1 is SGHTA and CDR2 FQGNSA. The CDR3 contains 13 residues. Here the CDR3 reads CASSLWAEETQYF. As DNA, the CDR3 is TGTGCCAGCAGCTTATGGGCCGAAGAGACCCAGTACTTC.

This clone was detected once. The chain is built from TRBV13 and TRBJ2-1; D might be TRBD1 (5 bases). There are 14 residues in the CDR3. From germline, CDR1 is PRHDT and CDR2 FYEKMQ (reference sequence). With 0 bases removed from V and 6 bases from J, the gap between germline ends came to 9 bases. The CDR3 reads CASSLGSGANEQFF. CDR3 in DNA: TGTGCCAGCAGCTTAGGTAGTGGGGCCAATGAGCAGTTCTTC.

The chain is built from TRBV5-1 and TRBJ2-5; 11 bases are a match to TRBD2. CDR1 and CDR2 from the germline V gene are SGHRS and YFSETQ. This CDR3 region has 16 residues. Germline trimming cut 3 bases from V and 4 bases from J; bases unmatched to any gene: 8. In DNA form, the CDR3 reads TGCGCCAGCAGCTCGACACTAGCGGGAGTTGGAGAGACCCAGTACTTC. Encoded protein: CASSSTLAGVGETQYF.

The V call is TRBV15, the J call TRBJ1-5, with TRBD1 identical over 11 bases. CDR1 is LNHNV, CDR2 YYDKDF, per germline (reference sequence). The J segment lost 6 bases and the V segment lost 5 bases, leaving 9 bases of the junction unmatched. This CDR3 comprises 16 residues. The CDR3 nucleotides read TGTGCCACCAGCTCCCGGGACAGGGGGTCCGCTCAGCCCCAGCATTTT. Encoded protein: CATSSRDRGSAQPQHF.

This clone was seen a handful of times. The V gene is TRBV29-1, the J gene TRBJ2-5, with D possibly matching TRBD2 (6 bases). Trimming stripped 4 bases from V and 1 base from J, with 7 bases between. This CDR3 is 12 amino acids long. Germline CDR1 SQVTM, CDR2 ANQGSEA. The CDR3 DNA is TGCAGCGTTGTTAGCGGCCAAGAGACCCAGTACTTC. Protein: CSVVSGQETQYF.

The CDR3 region has the DNA TGTGCCAGCAGTTACCCGGGGGGGGACCGCGGGGGTACGCAGTATTTT. Translation: CASSYPGGDRGGTQYF. The chain carries TRBV28 and TRBJ2-3, with 8 bases matching TRBD2. The V gene's germline CDR1 is MDHEN and CDR2 SYDVKM. The V gene end was trimmed by 4 bases and the J gene end by 8 bases; junction bases not matched to a gene: 14. CDR3 length: 16 amino acids.

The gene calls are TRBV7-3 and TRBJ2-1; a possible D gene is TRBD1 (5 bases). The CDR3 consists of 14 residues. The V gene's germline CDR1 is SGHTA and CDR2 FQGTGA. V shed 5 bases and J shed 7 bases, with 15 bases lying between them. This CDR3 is CASSRDGARNEQFF. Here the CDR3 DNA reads TGTGCCAGCAGCAGGGATGGGGCGAGGAATGAGCAGTTCTTC. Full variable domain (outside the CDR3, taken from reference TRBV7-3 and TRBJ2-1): GAGVSQTPSNKVTEKGKYVELRCDPISGHTALYWYRQSLGQGPEFLIYFQGTGAADDSGLPNDRFFAVRPEGSVSTLKIQRTERGDSAVYLCASSRDGARNEQFFGPGTRLTVL.

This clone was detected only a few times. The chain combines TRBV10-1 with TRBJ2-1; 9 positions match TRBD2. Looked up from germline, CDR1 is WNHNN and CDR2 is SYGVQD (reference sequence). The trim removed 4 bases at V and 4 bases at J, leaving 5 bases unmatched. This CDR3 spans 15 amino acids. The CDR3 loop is CASSGPSGVYNEQFF. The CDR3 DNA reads TGCGCCAGCAGTGGGCCTAGCGGGGTATACAATGAGCAGTTCTTC.

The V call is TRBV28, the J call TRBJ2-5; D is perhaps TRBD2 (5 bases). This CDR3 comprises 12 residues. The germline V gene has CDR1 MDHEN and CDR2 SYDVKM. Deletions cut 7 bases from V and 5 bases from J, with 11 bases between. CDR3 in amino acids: CASKGDPETQYF. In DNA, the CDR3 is TGTGCCAGCAAGGGAGACCCGGAGACCCAGTACTTC.

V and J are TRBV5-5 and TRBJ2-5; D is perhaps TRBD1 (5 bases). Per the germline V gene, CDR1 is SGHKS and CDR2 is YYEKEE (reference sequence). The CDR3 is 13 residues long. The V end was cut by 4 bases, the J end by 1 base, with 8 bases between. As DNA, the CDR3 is TGTGCCAGCAGCGGCGACAGCCAAGAGACCCAGTACTTC. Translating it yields CASSGDSQETQYF.

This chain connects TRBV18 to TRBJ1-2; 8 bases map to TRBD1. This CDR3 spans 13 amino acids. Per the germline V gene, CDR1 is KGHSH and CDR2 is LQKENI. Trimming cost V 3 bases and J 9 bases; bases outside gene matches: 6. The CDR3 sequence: CASSPQDRGSYTF. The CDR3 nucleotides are TGTGCCAGCTCACCCCAAGACAGGGGAAGCTACACCTTC.

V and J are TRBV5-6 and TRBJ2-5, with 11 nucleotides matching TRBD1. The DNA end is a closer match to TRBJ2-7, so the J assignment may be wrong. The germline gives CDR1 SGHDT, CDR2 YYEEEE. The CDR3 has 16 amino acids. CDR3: CASSWGGTGGSYEQYF. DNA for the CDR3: TGTGCCAGCAGCTGGGGCGGGACAGGGGGCTCCTACGAGCAGTACTTC.

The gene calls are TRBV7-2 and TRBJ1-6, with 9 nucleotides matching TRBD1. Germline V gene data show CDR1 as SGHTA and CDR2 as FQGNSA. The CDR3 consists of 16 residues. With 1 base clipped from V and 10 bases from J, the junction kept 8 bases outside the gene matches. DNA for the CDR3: TGTGCCAGCAGCTTAGACGGGACAGGGCTTGTCTCACCCCTCCACTTT. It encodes CASSLDGTGLVSPLHF.

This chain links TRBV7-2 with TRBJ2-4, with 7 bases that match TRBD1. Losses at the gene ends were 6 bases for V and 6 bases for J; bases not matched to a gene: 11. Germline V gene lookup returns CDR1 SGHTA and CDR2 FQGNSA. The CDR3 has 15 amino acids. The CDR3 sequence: CASSLILGDRNIQYF. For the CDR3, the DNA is TGTGCCAGCAGTCTCATACTCGGGGACAGAAACATTCAGTACTTC.

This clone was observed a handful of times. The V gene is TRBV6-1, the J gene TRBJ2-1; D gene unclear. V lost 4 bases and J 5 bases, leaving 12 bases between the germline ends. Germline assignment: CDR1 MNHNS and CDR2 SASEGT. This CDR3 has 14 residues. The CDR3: CASSAEKLHNEQFF. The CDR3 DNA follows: TGTGCCAGCAGTGCCGAGAAGCTCCACAATGAGCAGTTCTTC.